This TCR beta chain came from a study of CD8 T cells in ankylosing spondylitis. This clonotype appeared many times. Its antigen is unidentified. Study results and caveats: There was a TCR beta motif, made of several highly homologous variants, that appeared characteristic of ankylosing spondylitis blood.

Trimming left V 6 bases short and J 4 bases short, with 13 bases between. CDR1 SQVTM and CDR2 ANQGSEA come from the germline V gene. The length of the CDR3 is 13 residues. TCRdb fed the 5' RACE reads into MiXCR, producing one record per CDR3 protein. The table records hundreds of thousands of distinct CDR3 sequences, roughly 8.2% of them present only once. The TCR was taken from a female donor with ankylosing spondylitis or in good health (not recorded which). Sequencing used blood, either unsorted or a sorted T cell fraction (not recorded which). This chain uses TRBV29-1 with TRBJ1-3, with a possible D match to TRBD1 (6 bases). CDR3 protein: CSVATGPGNTIYF. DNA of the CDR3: TGCAGCGTCGCTACAGGGCCCGGAAACACCATATATTTT.